This TCR beta chain was observed in a study of shared clonotypes between healthy human individuals. In the original analysis: As immunoSEQ supplied junction-only sequences (without quality scores), filtering differed. Repertoires were generated with immunoSEQ multiplex PCR, while TCRdb's copy carries only in-frame clones and drops some. V, J and clone size were drawn from that table, and D and trimming were deduced from the DNA. The sample includes about 2.2 million clones, just over 90% of them seen just once. Of note for this clone: Its antigen remains unknown.

CD45RO-negative, CCR7-positively selected cells formed the naive CD8 fraction, excluding terminally differentiated effector memory CD45RA+ cells. The study, taken as a whole, reports: The rarefaction results pointed to incomplete sorted-subset sequencing despite large depth. Among non-shared clonotypes, generation probabilities were lower than among those shared by all four donors.

Trimming left V 7 bases short and J 2 bases short, with 21 bases between. Germline V gene data show CDR1 as SGHTA and CDR2 as FQGNSA. The length of the CDR3 is 16 residues. The sequence was obtained from a man aged 18 to 29 in good health. Some clones in this sample may be carry-over from other donors' samples. The sequenced sample was naive CD8+ T cells from PBMCs. The genes are TRBV7-2 and TRBJ2-7; TRBD2 is a possible D gene (6 bases). DNA of the CDR3: TGTGCCAGCACCCCTTGGGCACGCGGGGCAGCCTACGAGCAGTACTTC. It encodes CASTPWARGAAYEQYF. Complete variable domain (other parts from reference TRBV7-2 and TRBJ2-7): GAGVSQSPSNKVTEKGKDVELRCDPISGHTALYWYRQSLGQGLEFLIYFQGNSAPDKSGLPSDRFSAERTGGSVSTLTIQRTQQEDSAVYLCASTPWARGAAYEQYFGPGTRLTVT.